A single sample gave rise to the 27 T cell receptor beta chains below, sequenced in a study of blood T cell repertoires in COVID-19. Profiling relied on immunoSEQ multiplex PCR, and the TCRdb table lists in-frame clones only, not all of them. The sample carries about 150,000 clones, more than 80% recorded once. Material for sequencing was peripheral blood. These receptors were obtained from a human donor with acute or convalescent COVID-19. The donor label of this sample is uncertain.

This clone was counted only a few times. J is TRBJ1-2 and V is TRBV19, with D hard to call. The CDR3 is 12 residues long. CDR1 and CDR2 from the germline V gene are LNHDA and SQIVND (reference sequence). The CDR3 DNA follows: TGTGTCAATAAGGCCACAGAATATGGCTACACCTTC. The encoded protein is CVNKATEYGYTF.

The genes are TRBV5-6 and TRBJ2-7, with a weak D call TRBD2 (6 bases). The CDR3 sequence is 11 residues long. Germline assignment: CDR1 SGHDT and CDR2 YYEEEE. The ends were cut back, 4 bases at V and 6 bases at J, with 8 bases in the middle. The CDR3 loop reads CASSRRAEQYF. Here the CDR3 DNA reads TGTGCCAGCAGCCGGAGGGCCGAGCAGTACTTC. Together with reference TRBV5-6 and TRBJ2-7, the CDR3 gives the full variable domain: DAGVTQSPTHLIKTRGQQVTLRCSPKSGHDTVSWYQQALGQGPQFIFQYYEEEERQRGNFPDRFSGHQFPNYSSELNVNALLLGDSALYLCASSRRAEQYFGPGTRLTVT.

V gene TRBV2 combines with J gene TRBJ2-3, with 7 nucleotides matching TRBD2. The CDR3 totals 14 residues. CDR1 SNHLY and CDR2 FYNNEI come from the germline V gene. Germline trimming cut 6 bases from V and 4 bases from J; bases unmatched to any gene: 7. The CDR3 here is CASSLRTRADTQYF. CDR3 nucleotides: TGTGCCAGCAGCCTCCGGACTAGGGCAGATACGCAGTATTTT.

The chain links TRBV9 to TRBJ1-5; D is perhaps TRBD1 (6 bases). V was cut by 0 bases and J by 9 bases, with 16 bases left in between. There are 15 residues in the CDR3. Germline values: CDR1 SGDLS, CDR2 YYNGEE. The CDR3 DNA reads as TGTGCCAGCAGCGTAGGTATACAGGGTTTAGGGCCCCAGCATTTT. This gives the protein CASSVGIQGLGPQHF. The variable domain in full, completed from reference TRBV9 and TRBJ1-5, reads DSGVTQTPKHLITATGQRVTLRCSPRSGDLSVYWYQQSLDQGLQFLIQYYNGEERAKGNILERFSAQQFPDLHSELNLSSLELGDSALYFCASSVGIQGLGPQHFGDGTRLSIL.

Of note for this clone: Other DNA sequences of this sample code for an identical CDR3. The rearrangement links TRBV9 to TRBJ2-1; TRBD1 matches at 9 bases. Germline lookup yields CDR1 SGDLS and CDR2 YYNGEE. CDR3 length: 15 amino acids. The ends lost 0 bases at V and 3 bases at J; junction bases unmatched: 1. CDR3 bases: TGTGCCAGCAGCGTAGGGACAGGGGACTACAATGAGCAGTTCTTC. This translates into CASSVGTGDYNEQFF. The full variable domain, rest sourced from reference TRBV9 and TRBJ2-1, is DSGVTQTPKHLITATGQRVTLRCSPRSGDLSVYWYQQSLDQGLQFLIQYYNGEERAKGNILERFSAQQFPDLHSELNLSSLELGDSALYFCASSVGTGDYNEQFFGPGTRLTVL.

This rearrangement joins TRBV6-6 to TRBJ2-7; TRBD2 matches at 14 bases. This CDR3 is built from 15 residues. Germline assignment: CDR1 MNHNY and CDR2 SVGAGI (reference sequence). The trim removed 4 bases at V and 4 bases at J, leaving 3 bases unmatched. The CDR3 protein is CASSSGTSGGYEQYV. In nucleotides, the CDR3 is TGTGCCAGCAGTTCTGGGACTAGCGGGGGTTACGAGCAGTACGTC.

Only one count was recorded for this clone. CDR3 in amino acids: CASSLKRETEAFF. The CDR3 DNA is TGTGCCAGCAGTTTAAAGAGGGAAACTGAAGCTTTCTTT. The gene calls are TRBV12-3 or TRBV12-4 and TRBJ1-1, with D unclear. V gave up 2 bases and J gave up 5 bases, with 9 bases separating them. CDR3 size: 13 residues.

J is TRBJ1-5 and V is TRBV25-1, with D possibly TRBD1 on 6 matching bases. Trimming took off 1 base at V and 2 bases at J, with 12 bases between the two ends. CDR1 is MGHDK and CDR2 is SYGVNS in the germline V gene. The CDR3 totals 16 residues. CDR3 DNA: TGTGCCAGCAGTGAATCCGGGGGGCTTGGCAATCAGCCCCAGCATTTT. Translating it yields CASSESGGLGNQPQHF.

The rearrangement joins TRBV10-3 to TRBJ1-1; 8 nucleotides align to TRBD1. CDR1 is ENHRY, CDR2 SYGVKD, per germline. CDR3 length: 16 amino acids. Trimming at V came to 3 bases and at J to 0 bases, leaving 6 bases not matched to a gene. DNA of the CDR3: TGTGCCATCAGTGATCAAACAGGGGGGATGAACACTGAAGCTTTCTTT. Translated, it gives CAISDQTGGMNTEAFF.

This clone was recorded a few times. The chain links TRBV6-6 to TRBJ1-1; D is uncertain. The V end was cut by 4 bases, the J end by 0 bases, with 6 bases between. CDR1 MNHNY and CDR2 SVGAGI come from the germline V gene (reference sequence). The CDR3 contains 13 residues. The CDR3 nucleotides read TGTGCCAGCAGTTCACTCATGAACACTGAAGCTTTCTTT. Translated, it gives CASSSLMNTEAFF.

The chain links TRBV5-4 to TRBJ1-1; possible D gene TRBD1, 6 bases. Germline V CDR1 and CDR2: SGHNT, YYREEE (reference sequence). Trimming took 5 bases from V and 1 from J, leaving 12 bases between them. The CDR3 contains 14 residues. CDR3 sequence (DNA): TGTGCCAGCAGTTACGTACAGGGGAACACTGAAGCTTTCTTT. It is translated as CASSYVQGNTEAFF.

As for this clone: This clone may be a read error of a much larger clone one base away. The CDR3 nucleotides are TGTGCCAGCAGCCCTGGGACAGAAGCTTTCTTT. Protein sequence: CASSPGTEAFF. This chain uses TRBV7-9 with TRBJ1-1, with a tentative D call TRBD1 (6 bases). CDR3 length: 11 residues. V gave up 5 bases and J gave up 8 bases, with 9 bases separating them. CDR1 and CDR2 from the germline V gene are SEHNR and FQNEAQ (reference sequence).

The V call is TRBV7-8, the J call TRBJ2-5, with 12 bases that match TRBD2. The junction had 19 bases not matched to a gene; V was cut back by 5 bases and J by 3 bases. From germline, CDR1 is SGHVS and CDR2 FQNEAQ. The CDR3 totals 20 residues. The CDR3 region is CASSIHRDGSSGGAEETQYF. The CDR3 DNA reads as TGTGCCAGCAGCATACACCGGGACGGCTCTAGCGGGGGGGCCGAAGAGACCCAGTACTTC.

The genes are TRBV5-4 and TRBJ2-3, with a tentative D call TRBD2 (5 bases). Germline V gives CDR1 SGHNT, CDR2 YYREEE (reference sequence). The CDR3 runs to 14 residues. V dropped 7 bases and J dropped 5 bases, with 17 bases sitting between them. This chain's CDR3 is CASSRTDGVDTQYF. The CDR3 DNA is TGTGCCAGCTCCAGGACGGACGGGGTAGATACGCAGTATTTT.

The chain uses TRBV9 and TRBJ2-2, with D possibly being TRBD2 (5 bases). The CDR3 is 13 residues long. V lost 7 bases to trimming and J lost 1 base, with 8 bases between them. In germline, CDR1 is SGDLS, CDR2 YYNGEE. CDR3 nucleotides: TGTGCCAGCTGCCGGGGGAACACCGGGGAGCTGTTTTTT. Protein sequence: CASCRGNTGELFF.

The V and J genes are TRBV24-1 and TRBJ1-2; 8 nucleotides agree with TRBD1. After removal of 5 bases from V and 8 bases from J, the junction contained 6 bases not matched to a gene. The CDR3 is 13 residues long. Germline V CDR1 and CDR2: KGHDR, SFDVKD. The CDR3 nucleotides read TGTGCCACCAGTGGAGGACAGGGTGGGGGCTACACCTTC. Its protein product is CATSGGQGGGYTF.

The chain carries TRBV5-4 and TRBJ1-3; 11 bases map to TRBD1. With V trimmed by 6 bases and J by 4 bases, 3 bases remained unmatched. Looked up from germline, CDR1 is SGHNT and CDR2 is YYREEE (reference sequence). This CDR3 spans 14 amino acids. The CDR3 coding sequence is TGTGCCAGCAAGGACAGGGGGCAGGGAAACACCATATATTTT. This codes for CASKDRGQGNTIYF.

This clone showed up many times. The chain combines TRBV5-8 with TRBJ2-2; D is uncertain. Germline-derived CDR1 and CDR2 are SGHTS and YDEGEE. V was trimmed by 2 bases and J by 4 bases, leaving 9 bases between them. CDR3 length: 14 amino acids. The CDR3 reads CASSFGHLTGELFF. The DNA for the CDR3 is TGTGCCAGCAGCTTCGGTCACCTCACCGGGGAGCTGTTTTTT. The full variable domain, in which reference TRBV5-8 and TRBJ2-2 provide the parts outside the CDR3, is EAGVTQSPTHLIKTRGQQATLRCSPISGHTSVYWYQQALGLGLQFLLWYDEGEERNRGNFPPRFSGRQFPNYSSELNVNALELEDSALYLCASSFGHLTGELFFGEGSRLTVL.

This clone has just a few counts. DNA of the CDR3: TGTGCCAGCAGTCGCCGGGACACTTACTATGGCTACACCTTC. Protein: CASSRRDTYYGYTF. This chain links TRBV28 with TRBJ1-2; D might be TRBD1 (6 bases). V lost 5 bases and J lost 3, with 13 bases in between. The germline V gene encodes CDR1 MDHEN and CDR2 SYDVKM. The CDR3 has 14 residues.

The chain recombines TRBV10-3 with TRBJ2-3; tentative D call: TRBD2 (5 bases). The germline V and J ends were trimmed by 5 bases and 3 bases, with 12 bases remaining between them. The CDR3 sequence is 14 residues long. CDR1 is ENHRY, CDR2 SYGVKD, per germline. In nucleotides, the CDR3 is TGTGCCATCAGTTTAGCGATAGGAACAGATACGCAGTATTTT. Translation gives CAISLAIGTDTQYF.

The J gene is TRBJ2-2, the V gene TRBV5-1; 7 bases line up with TRBD1. Germline V lookup: CDR1 SGHRS, CDR2 YFSETQ. CDR3 length: 14 residues. V was pared by 9 bases and J by 1 base, with 6 bases of the junction left unmatched. The CDR3 bases are TGCGCCACCAGGGACAGCGTGAACACCGGGGAGCTGTTTTTT. This gives the protein CATRDSVNTGELFF. Variable domain in full (rest from reference TRBV5-1 and TRBJ2-2): KAGVTQTPRYLIKTRGQQVTLSCSPISGHRSVSWYQQTPGQGLQFLFEYFSETQRNKGNFPGRFSGRQFSNSRSEMNVSTLELGDSALYLCATRDSVNTGELFFGEGSRLTVL.

In this sample, this clone turned up a few times. J is TRBJ2-2 and V is TRBV4-1; 8 bases map to TRBD1. CDR3 size: 16 residues. The V and J ends lost 2 bases and 4 bases, in that order; junction bases with no gene match: 6. Germline V gene sequence: CDR1 MGHRA, CDR2 YSYEKL. CDR3: CASSQQGAGGTGELFF. For the CDR3, the DNA is TGCGCCAGCAGCCAACAGGGGGCCGGTGGCACCGGGGAGCTGTTTTTT.

This chain joins TRBV19 and TRBJ1-1; the match to TRBD1 covers 7 bases. Germline CDR1 is LNHDA and CDR2 is SQIVND (reference sequence). Unmatched junction bases numbered 11, after V lost 6 bases and J lost 10 bases. The CDR3 loop spans 13 amino acids. The CDR3 loop is CASSPTGDQGAFF. The CDR3 nucleotides are TGTGCCAGTAGCCCCACAGGGGACCAGGGAGCTTTCTTT.

The chain combines TRBV5-3 with TRBJ1-5; possible D gene TRBD1, 5 bases. TRBV5-3 is an ORF for which the function is uncertain. V was pared by 2 bases and J by 7 bases, with 13 bases between. CDR3 size: 14 residues. As DNA, the CDR3 is TGTGCCAGAAGCTTCCTTTGGGGCGGCCAGCCCCAGCATTTT. Residues: CARSFLWGGQPQHF.

The genes are TRBV30 and TRBJ2-2; D unclear. V was trimmed by 0 bases and J by 4 bases, leaving 6 bases between them. In germline, CDR1 is GTSNPN, CDR2 SVGIG (reference sequence). This CDR3 region has 13 residues. In DNA, the CDR3 is TGTGCCTGGAGTGTTATCGTCACCGGGGAGCTGTTTTTT. This codes for CAWSVIVTGELFF.

The rearrangement links TRBV7-9 to TRBJ2-3; 9 bases fit TRBD1. The CDR3 length is 15 residues. The germline V gene has CDR1 SEHNR and CDR2 FQNEAQ (reference sequence). J was trimmed by 4 bases and V by 4 bases; bases with no gene match: 6. The CDR3 region is CASSSMTGGADTQYF. The CDR3 DNA reads as TGTGCCAGCAGCTCCATGACAGGGGGGGCAGATACGCAGTATTTT.

This clone was seen just once. The chain is built from TRBV3-1 (or the pseudogene TRBV3-2) and TRBJ1-6; D call uncertain. Trimming shortened V by 1 base and J by 6 bases, and 10 bases separated the two germline ends. CDR3 size: 15 residues. The germline V gene encodes CDR1 LGHDT and CDR2 YNNKEL (reference sequence). The CDR3 bases are TGTGCCAGCAGCCAAGGTCCAGGAGGTAATTCACCCCTCCACTTT. Encoded protein: CASSQGPGGNSPLHF.